The 13 T cell receptor beta chains below were found in one sample sequenced in a study of shared clonotypes between healthy human individuals. TCRdb keeps only in-frame clones here, not all; method: immunoSEQ multiplex PCR. The sample lists roughly 2.6 million clones; around nine tenths were seen once. Sequencing was performed on naive CD4+ T cells sorted from blood. Subset in this sample: CD45RA+ positively selected. These receptors all stem from a man aged 18 to 29 in good health.

The J gene is TRBJ1-2, the V gene TRBV7-9; no reliable D call. This CDR3 contains 15 residues. The germline V gene encodes CDR1 SEHNR and CDR2 FQNEAQ (reference sequence). V gave up 1 base and J gave up 4 bases, with 13 bases separating them. CDR3 in DNA: TGTGCCAGCAGCTTAGAGACAAGAACCATCTATGGCTACACCTTC. This codes for CASSLETRTIYGYTF.

The V gene is TRBV21-1, the J gene TRBJ2-1. TRBV21-1 is a known pseudogene. This CDR3 is 16 amino acids long. CDR3 in amino acids: CASSKSPSTSYNEQFF. In nucleotides, the CDR3 is TGTGCCAGCAGCAAGAGCCCCAGCACTTCATACAATGAGCAGTTCTTC.

V usage is TRBV4-1 and J usage is TRBJ2-3; no definite D call. CDR3 length equals 14 residues. The V end lost 0 bases, the J end lost 3 bases, and 7 bases lay between the germline ends. The germline gives CDR1 MGHRA, CDR2 YSYEKL. CDR3 loop: CASSQDLRTDTQYF. In nucleotides, the CDR3 is TGCGCCAGCAGCCAAGATCTTAGAACAGATACGCAGTATTTT.

The chain uses TRBV4-1 and TRBJ1-4; D might be TRBD1 (5 bases). The V end was cut by 4 bases, the J end by 10 bases, with 22 bases between. CDR3 length: 16 residues. The germline CDR1 and CDR2 sequences are MGHRA and YSYEKL. CDR3 amino acids: CASSLSGTATGGKLFF. The CDR3 DNA follows: TGCGCCAGCAGCCTTTCCGGGACGGCGACGGGGGGAAAACTGTTTTTT.

The CDR3 sequence: CASSHRERGNQPQHF. The CDR3 nucleotides read TGTGCCAGCAGTCACAGGGAAAGGGGCAATCAGCCCCAGCATTTT. The rearrangement links TRBV6-6 to TRBJ1-5; D may be TRBD1 (6 bases). The CDR3 extends over 15 amino acids. V gave up 5 bases and J gave up 2 bases, with 13 bases separating them. In germline, CDR1 is MNHNY, CDR2 SVGAGI (reference sequence).

V and J are TRBV28 and TRBJ1-6; tentative D call: TRBD1 (6 bases). The CDR3 is made up of 15 amino acids. V gave up 1 base and J gave up 7 bases, with 11 bases separating them. CDR1 is MDHEN, CDR2 SYDVKM, per germline. The CDR3 loop is CASSLSGRGNSPLHF. CDR3 coding DNA: TGTGCCAGCAGTTTATCTGGGAGGGGGAATTCACCCCTCCACTTT.

This chain links TRBV19 with TRBJ1-5; D gene unclear. The CDR3 sequence is 14 residues long. V lost 5 bases and J lost 7, with 15 bases in between. The germline CDR1 and CDR2 sequences are LNHDA and SQIVND (reference sequence). CDR3 loop: CASSETNLRQPQHF. In nucleotides, the CDR3 is TGTGCCAGTAGTGAAACGAATCTGCGGCAGCCCCAGCATTTT.

CDR3 region: CASSDLQGPVPDTQYF. As DNA, the CDR3 is TGTGCCAGCAGTGACCTCCAGGGTCCTGTCCCAGATACGCAGTATTTT. The V and J genes are TRBV25-1 and TRBJ2-3; D possibly corresponds to TRBD1 (5 bases). This CDR3 spans 16 amino acids. V lost 3 bases and J 4 bases, leaving 17 bases between the germline ends. Germline CDR1 reads MGHDK; CDR2 reads SYGVNS.

This clone showed up just once. The V and J genes are TRBV9 and TRBJ2-1, with TRBD2 matching 10 bases. Germline CDR1 is SGDLS and CDR2 is YYNGEE. Germline trimming cut 4 bases from V and 4 bases from J; bases unmatched to any gene: 5. The CDR3 totals 15 residues. Here the CDR3 reads CASSLSGGAYNEQFF. In DNA, the CDR3 is TGTGCCAGCAGCTTGAGCGGGGGGGCGTACAATGAGCAGTTCTTC.

This clone was picked up a small number of times. This specimen includes other DNA sequences encoding the same CDR3. The chain links TRBV6-5 to TRBJ1-4, with D maybe TRBD1 (5 bases). CDR1 MNHEY and CDR2 SVGAGI come from the germline V gene. V was shortened by 4 bases and J by 5 bases, with 8 bases between the two germline ends. The CDR3 extends over 13 amino acids. This CDR3 reads CASSWGRNEKLFF. The CDR3 nucleotides are TGTGCCAGCAGTTGGGGACGGAATGAAAAACTGTTTTTT.

The J gene is TRBJ2-7, the V gene TRBV7-2; 7 bases agree with TRBD1. Germline CDR1 SGHTA, CDR2 FQGNSA. Losses at the gene ends were 5 bases for V and 2 bases for J; bases not matched to a gene: 6. CDR3 length: 14 residues. The CDR3 spells CASSLDRRTYEQYF. Here the CDR3 DNA reads TGTGCCAGCAGCCTGGACAGGCGAACCTACGAGCAGTACTTC.

The chain employs TRBV15 and TRBJ2-7; the D is unclear. Germline lookup yields CDR1 LNHNV and CDR2 YYDKDF (reference sequence). V was cut by 0 bases and J by 3 bases, with 9 bases left in between. The CDR3 covers 14 residues. CDR3: CATSRDAENYEQYF. The DNA of the CDR3 is TGTGCCACCAGCAGAGATGCAGAAAACTACGAGCAGTACTTC.

The CDR3 DNA reads as TGTGCCAGCAGTGAGGTCGGGAGCCCCTTGGAGACCCAGTACTTC. This codes for CASSEVGSPLETQYF. The genes are TRBV2 and TRBJ2-5, with a weak D call TRBD2 (6 bases). CDR1 SNHLY and CDR2 FYNNEI come from the germline V gene. V lost 3 bases and J 5 bases, leaving 16 bases between the germline ends. This CDR3 has 15 residues.